This entry lists 9 T cell receptor beta chains sequenced from one sample in a study of identical twins (TCRdb year 2016). Library prep was done by 5' RACE. For sequencing, an Illumina HiSeq 2000 was employed. TCRdb redid the processing of the public reads, applying fastp at Q25 and MiXCR, and retained in-frame beta chains. Each CDR3 protein gets just one entry, which takes the most common genes and DNA from the rows behind it. The sample profile shows hundreds of thousands of distinct CDR3 sequences; approximately 24% of them were found once. Of the sample, over 2.5% falls within the top ten clones. These same records also appear under a second study, on T cells expressing NK-cell markers.

Material for sequencing was CD4+ T cells sorted from blood. The receptor set was obtained from a woman under 30 in good health.

This chain connects TRBV7-2 to TRBJ2-7; the D call may be TRBD1 or TRBD2 (6 bases each). This CDR3 contains 16 residues. Germline V CDR1 and CDR2: SGHTA, FQGNSA. The V and J ends lost 5 bases and 1 base respectively, with 18 bases between them. This CDR3 reads CASSPYLQGGSYEQYF. The CDR3, as DNA: TGTGCCAGCAGCCCCTACCTACAGGGAGGTTCCTACGAGCAGTACTTC.

V and J are TRBV20-1 and TRBJ2-7; D is undetermined. The germline V gene encodes CDR1 DFQATT and CDR2 SNEGSKA (reference sequence). The CDR3 is made up of 10 amino acids. Trimming left V 6 bases short and J 7 bases short, with 10 bases between. The CDR3 nucleotides read TGCAGTGCGAGTCGTCTAGAGCAGTACTTC. Amino acids: CSASRLEQYF.

This clonotype was detected a few times. The chain uses TRBV29-1 and TRBJ2-1, with D possibly TRBD2 on 6 matching bases. Trimming pared 7 bases from V and 10 bases from J, leaving 17 bases between. Per the germline V gene, CDR1 is SQVTM and CDR2 is ANQGSEA. This CDR3 has 12 amino acids. The CDR3 nucleotides read TGCAGCGCCTTGGGACTGGCACGAGAGCAGTTCTTC. It is translated as CSALGLAREQFF.

This clonotype has a handful of counts. V gene TRBV5-6 combines with J gene TRBJ2-6; no definite D call. Germline CDR1 SGHDT, CDR2 YYEEEE. V dropped 2 bases and J dropped 0 bases, with 9 bases sitting between them. The CDR3 is made up of 16 amino acids. For the CDR3, the DNA is TGTGCCAGCAGCTTCTTACAGAGCTCTGGGGCCAACGTCCTGACTTTC. It codes for CASSFLQSSGANVLTF.

This chain uses TRBV30 with TRBJ2-4; 7 positions match TRBD2. The trim removed 2 bases at V and 4 bases at J, leaving 11 bases unmatched. The CDR3 totals 16 residues. CDR1 is GTSNPN, CDR2 SVGIG, per germline (reference sequence). CDR3 region: CAWSPGGTLLKNIQYF. Written as DNA, the CDR3 is TGTGCCTGGAGTCCGGGGGGAACTTTACTTAAAAACATTCAGTACTTC.

J is TRBJ2-2 and V is TRBV12-3 or TRBV12-4, with 7 bases identical to TRBD1. Trimming removed 5 bases from V and 2 bases from J; junction bases left unmatched: 5. This CDR3 comprises 15 residues. CDR3 nucleotide sequence: TGTGCCAGCAGTCTGGACAGGTCCAACACCGGGGAGCTGTTTTTT. It is translated as CASSLDRSNTGELFF.

The chain combines TRBV2 with TRBJ2-5, with TRBD1 matching 8 bases. Per germline, CDR1 SNHLY and CDR2 FYNNEI. The CDR3 spans 14 residues. V trimming: 8 bases; J trimming: 5 bases; junction bases outside the gene matches: 10. In DNA, the CDR3 is TGTGCCAGCGTGCAGGACAGGGTAAAGGAGACCCAGTACTTC. This translates into CASVQDRVKETQYF.

This clonotype was observed a handful of times. The chain recombines TRBV10-3 with TRBJ1-4; D may be TRBD1 (5 bases). This CDR3 has 14 residues. Trimming removed 2 bases from V and 5 bases from J, with 9 bases in between. Germline assignment: CDR1 ENHRY and CDR2 SYGVKD. CDR3 nucleotides: TGTGCCATCAGTGAGGGAGGGACGAATGAAAAACTGTTTTTT. It specifies CAISEGGTNEKLFF.

This sequence joins TRBV7-9 and TRBJ2-1; the D gene is possibly TRBD1 (5 bases). Per germline, CDR1 SEHNR and CDR2 FQNEAQ (reference sequence). This CDR3 contains 12 residues. V lost 5 bases and J lost 12, with 14 bases in between. The CDR3 reads CASSQQQGGQFF. Here the CDR3 DNA reads TGTGCCAGCAGCCAACAGCAGGGTGGGCAGTTCTTC.